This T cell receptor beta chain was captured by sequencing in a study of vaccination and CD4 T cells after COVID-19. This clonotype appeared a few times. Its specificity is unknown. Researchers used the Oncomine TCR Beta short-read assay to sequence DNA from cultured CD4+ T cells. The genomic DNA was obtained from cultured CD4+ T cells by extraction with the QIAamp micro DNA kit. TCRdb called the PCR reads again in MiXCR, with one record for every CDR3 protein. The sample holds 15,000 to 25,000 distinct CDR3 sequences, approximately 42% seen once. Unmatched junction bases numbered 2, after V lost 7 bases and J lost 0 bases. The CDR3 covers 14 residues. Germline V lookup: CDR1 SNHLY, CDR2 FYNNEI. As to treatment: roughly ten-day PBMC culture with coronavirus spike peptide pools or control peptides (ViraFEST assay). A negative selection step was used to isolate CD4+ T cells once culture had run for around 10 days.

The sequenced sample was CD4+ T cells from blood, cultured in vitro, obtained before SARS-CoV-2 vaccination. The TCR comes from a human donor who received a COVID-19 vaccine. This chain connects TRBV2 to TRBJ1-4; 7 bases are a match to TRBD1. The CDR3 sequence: CASTQGATNEKLFF. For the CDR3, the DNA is TGTGCCAGCACCCAGGGGGCAACTAATGAAAAACTGTTTTTT.